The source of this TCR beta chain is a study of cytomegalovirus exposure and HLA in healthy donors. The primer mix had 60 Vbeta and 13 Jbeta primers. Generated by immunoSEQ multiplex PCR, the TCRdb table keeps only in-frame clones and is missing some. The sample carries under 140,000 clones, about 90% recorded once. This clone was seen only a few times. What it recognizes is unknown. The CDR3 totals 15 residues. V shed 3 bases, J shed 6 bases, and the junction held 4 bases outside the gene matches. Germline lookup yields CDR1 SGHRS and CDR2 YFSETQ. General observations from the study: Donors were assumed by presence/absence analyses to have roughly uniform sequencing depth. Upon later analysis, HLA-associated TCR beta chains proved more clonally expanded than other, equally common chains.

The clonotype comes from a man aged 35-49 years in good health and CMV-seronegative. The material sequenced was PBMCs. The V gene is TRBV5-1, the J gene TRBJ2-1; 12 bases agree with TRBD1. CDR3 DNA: TGCGCCAGCAGCTGGGGGACAGGGGGCGGCAATGAGCAGTTCTTC. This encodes CASSWGTGGGNEQFF.